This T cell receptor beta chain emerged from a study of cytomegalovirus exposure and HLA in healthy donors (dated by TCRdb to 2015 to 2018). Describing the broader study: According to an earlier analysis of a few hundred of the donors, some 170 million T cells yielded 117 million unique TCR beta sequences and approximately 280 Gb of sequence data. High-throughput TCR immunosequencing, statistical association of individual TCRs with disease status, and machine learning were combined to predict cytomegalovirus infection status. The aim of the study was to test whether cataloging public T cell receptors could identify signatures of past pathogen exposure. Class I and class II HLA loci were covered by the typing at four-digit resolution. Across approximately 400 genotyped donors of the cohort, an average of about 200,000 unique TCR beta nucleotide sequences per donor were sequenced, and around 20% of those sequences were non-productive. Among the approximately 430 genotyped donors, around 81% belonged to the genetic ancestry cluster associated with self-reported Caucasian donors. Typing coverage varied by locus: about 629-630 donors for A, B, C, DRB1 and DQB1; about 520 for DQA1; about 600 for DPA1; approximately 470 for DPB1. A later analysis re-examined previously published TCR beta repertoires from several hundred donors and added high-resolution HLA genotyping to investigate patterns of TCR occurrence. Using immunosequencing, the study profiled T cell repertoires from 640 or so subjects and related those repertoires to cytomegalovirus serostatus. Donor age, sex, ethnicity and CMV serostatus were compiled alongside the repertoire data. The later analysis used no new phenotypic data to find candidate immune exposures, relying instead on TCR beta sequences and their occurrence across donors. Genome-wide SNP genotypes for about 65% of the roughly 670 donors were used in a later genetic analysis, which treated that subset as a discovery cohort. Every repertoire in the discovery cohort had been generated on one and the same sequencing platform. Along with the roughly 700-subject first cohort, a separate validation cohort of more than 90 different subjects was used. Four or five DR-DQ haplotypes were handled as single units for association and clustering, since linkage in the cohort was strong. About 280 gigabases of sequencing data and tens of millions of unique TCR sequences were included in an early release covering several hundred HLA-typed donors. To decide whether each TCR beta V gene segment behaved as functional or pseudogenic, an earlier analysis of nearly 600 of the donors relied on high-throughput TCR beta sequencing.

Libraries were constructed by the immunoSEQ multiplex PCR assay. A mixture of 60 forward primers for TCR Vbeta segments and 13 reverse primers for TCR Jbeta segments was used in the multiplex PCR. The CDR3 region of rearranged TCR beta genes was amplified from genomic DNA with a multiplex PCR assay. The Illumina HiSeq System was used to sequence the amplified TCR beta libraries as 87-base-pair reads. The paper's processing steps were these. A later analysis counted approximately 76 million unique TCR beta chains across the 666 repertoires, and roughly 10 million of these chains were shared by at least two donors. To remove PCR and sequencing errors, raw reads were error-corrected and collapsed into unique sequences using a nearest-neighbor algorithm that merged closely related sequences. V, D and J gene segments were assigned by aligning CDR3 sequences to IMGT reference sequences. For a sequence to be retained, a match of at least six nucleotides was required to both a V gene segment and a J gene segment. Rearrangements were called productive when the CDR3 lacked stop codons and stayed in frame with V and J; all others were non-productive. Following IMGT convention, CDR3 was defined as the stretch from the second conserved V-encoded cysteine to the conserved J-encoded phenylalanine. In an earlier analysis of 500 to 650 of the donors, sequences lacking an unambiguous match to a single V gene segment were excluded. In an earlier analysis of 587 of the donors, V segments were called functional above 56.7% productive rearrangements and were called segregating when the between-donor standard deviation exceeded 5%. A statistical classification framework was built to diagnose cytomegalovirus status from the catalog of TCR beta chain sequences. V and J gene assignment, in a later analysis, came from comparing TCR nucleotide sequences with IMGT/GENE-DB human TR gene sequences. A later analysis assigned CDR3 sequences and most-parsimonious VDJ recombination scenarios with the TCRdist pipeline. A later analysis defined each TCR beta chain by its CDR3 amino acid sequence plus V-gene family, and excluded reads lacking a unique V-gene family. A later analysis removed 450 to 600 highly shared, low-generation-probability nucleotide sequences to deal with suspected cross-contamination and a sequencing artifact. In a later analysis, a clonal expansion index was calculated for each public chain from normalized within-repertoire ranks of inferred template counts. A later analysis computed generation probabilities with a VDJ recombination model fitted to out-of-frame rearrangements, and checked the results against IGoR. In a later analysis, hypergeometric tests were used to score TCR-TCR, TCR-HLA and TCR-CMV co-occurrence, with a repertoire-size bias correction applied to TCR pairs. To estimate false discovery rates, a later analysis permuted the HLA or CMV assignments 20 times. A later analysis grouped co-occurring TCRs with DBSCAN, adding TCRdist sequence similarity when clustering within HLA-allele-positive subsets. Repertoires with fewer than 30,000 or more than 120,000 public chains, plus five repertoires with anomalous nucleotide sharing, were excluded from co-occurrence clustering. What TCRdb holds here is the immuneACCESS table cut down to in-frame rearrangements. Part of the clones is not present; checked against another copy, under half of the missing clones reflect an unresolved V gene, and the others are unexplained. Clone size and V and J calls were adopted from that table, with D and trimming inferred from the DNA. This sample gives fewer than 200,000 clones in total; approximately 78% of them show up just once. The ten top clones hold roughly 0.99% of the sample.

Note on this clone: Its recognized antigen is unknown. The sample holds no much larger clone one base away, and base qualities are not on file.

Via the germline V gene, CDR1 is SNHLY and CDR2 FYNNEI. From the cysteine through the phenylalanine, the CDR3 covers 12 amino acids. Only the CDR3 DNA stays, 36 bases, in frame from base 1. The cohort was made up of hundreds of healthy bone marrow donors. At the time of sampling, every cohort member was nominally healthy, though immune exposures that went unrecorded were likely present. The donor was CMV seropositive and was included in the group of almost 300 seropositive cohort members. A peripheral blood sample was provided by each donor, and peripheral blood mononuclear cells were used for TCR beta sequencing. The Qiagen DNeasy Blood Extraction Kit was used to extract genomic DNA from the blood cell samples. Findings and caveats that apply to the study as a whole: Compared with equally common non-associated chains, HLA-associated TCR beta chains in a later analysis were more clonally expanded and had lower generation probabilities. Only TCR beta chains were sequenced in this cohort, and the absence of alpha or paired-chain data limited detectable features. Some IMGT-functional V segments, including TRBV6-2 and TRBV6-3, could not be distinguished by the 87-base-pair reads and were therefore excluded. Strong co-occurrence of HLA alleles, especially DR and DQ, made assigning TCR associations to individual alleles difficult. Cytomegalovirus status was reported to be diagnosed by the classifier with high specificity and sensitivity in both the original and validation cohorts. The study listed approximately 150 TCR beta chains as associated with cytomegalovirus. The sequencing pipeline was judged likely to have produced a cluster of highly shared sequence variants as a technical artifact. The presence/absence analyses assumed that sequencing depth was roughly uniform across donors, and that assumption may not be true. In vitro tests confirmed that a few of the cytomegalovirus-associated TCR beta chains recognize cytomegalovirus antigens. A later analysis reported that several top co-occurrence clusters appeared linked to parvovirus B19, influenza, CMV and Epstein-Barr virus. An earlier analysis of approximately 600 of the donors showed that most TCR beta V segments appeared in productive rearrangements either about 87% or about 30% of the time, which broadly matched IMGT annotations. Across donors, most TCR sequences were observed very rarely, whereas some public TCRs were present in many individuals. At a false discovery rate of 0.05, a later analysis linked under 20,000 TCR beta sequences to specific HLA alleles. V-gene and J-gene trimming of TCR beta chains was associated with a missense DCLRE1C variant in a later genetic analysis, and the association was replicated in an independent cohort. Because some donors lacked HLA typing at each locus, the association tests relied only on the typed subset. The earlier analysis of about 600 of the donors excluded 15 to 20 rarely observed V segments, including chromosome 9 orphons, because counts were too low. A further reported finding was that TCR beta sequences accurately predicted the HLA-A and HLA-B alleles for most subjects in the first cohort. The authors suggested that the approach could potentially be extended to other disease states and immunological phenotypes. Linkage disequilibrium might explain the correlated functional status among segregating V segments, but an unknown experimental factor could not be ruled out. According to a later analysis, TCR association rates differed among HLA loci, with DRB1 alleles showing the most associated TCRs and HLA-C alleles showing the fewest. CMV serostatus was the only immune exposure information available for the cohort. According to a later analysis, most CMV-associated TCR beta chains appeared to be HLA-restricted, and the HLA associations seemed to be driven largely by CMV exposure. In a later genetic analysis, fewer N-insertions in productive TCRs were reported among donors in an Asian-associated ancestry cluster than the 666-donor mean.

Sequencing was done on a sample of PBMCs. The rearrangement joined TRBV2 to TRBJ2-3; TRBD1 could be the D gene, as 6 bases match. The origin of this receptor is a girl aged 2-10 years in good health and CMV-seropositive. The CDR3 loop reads CAVQGSTDTQYF. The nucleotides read TGTGCGGTACAGGGAAGCACAGATACGCAGTATTTT.